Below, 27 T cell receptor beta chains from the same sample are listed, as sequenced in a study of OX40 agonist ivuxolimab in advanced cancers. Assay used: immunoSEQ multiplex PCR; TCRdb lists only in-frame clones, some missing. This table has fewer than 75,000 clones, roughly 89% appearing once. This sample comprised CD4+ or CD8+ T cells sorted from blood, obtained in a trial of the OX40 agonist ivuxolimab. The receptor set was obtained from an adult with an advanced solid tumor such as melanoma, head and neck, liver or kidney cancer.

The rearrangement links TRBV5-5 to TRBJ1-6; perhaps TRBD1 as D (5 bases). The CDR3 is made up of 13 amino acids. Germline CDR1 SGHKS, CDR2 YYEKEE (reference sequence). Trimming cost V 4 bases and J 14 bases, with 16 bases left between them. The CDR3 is CASSHRDPSTLHF. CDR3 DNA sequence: TGTGCCAGCAGCCACCGGGACCCCTCGACCCTCCACTTT.

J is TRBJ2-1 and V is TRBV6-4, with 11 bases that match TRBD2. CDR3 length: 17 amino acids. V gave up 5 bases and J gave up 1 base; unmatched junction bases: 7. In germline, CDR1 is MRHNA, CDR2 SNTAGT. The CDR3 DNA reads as TGTGCCAGCAGTCGATCGGGACTAGCGGCTTCCTACAATGAGCAGTTCTTC. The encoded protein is CASSRSGLAASYNEQFF.

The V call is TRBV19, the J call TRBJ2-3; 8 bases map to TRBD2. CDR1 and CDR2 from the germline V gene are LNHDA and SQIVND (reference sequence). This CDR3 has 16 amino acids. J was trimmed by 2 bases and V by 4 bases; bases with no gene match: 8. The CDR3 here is CASSSIGREATDTQYF. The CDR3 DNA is TGTGCCAGTAGTAGCATCGGGAGGGAGGCCACAGATACGCAGTATTTT. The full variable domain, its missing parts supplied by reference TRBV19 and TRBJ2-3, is DGGITQSPKYLFRKEGQNVTLSCEQNLNHDAMYWYRQDPGQGLRLIYYSQIVNDFQKGDIAEGYSVSREKKESFPLTVTSAQKNPTAFYLCASSSIGREATDTQYFGPGTRLTVL.

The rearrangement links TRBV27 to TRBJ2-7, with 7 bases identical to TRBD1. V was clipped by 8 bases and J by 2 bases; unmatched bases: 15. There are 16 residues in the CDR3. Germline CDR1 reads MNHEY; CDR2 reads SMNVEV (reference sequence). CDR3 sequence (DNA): TGTGCCAGCGCCGGCCCAGGGACAGTTCTGACCTACGAGCAGTACTTC. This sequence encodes CASAGPGTVLTYEQYF.

CDR3 coding DNA: TGTGCCAGCAGCGGGGGGGGCTTCTACGAGCAGTACTTC. Translated: CASSGGGFYEQYF. The J gene is TRBJ2-7, the V gene TRBV6-1; 8 bases fit TRBD2. V dropped 6 bases and J dropped 3; count of bases not matched to a gene: 4. The CDR3 length is 13 residues. Per germline, CDR1 MNHNS and CDR2 SASEGT.

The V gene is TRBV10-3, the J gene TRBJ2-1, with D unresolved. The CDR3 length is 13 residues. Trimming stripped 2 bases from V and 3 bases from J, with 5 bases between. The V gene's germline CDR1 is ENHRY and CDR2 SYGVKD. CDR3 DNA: TGTGCCATCAGTGAGAGGGTCTACAATGAGCAGTTCTTC. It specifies CAISERVYNEQFF.

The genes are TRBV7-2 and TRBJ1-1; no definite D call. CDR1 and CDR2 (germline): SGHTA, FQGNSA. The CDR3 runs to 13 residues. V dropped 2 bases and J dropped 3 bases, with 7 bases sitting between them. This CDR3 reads CASSLSGHTEAFF. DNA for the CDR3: TGTGCCAGCAGCTTATCGGGCCACACTGAAGCTTTCTTT.

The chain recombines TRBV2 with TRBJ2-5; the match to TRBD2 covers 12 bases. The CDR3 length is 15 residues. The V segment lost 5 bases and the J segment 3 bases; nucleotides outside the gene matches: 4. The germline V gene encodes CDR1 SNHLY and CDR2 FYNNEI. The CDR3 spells CASSLAGGPEETQYF. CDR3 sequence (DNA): TGTGCCAGCAGTCTAGCGGGAGGGCCCGAAGAGACCCAGTACTTC.

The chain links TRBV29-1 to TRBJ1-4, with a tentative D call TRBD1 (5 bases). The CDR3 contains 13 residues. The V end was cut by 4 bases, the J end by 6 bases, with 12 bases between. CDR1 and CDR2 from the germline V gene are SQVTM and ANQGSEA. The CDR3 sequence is CSVGRQRDEKLFF. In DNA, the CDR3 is TGCAGCGTTGGGAGACAGAGAGATGAAAAACTGTTTTTT.

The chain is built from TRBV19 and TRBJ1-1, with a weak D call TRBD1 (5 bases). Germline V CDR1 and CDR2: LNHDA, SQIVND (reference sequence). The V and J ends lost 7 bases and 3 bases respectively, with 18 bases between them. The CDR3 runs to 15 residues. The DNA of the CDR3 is TGTGCCAGTACCCCAGCCCCTGACAGATACACTGAAGCTTTCTTT. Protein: CASTPAPDRYTEAFF.

The DNA of the CDR3 is TGTGCCAGCAAAAGCGGGAGAACAACTAGCACAGATACGCAGTATTTT. Its translation: CASKSGRTTSTDTQYF. The chain has TRBV2 and TRBJ2-3; TRBD2 agrees at 8 bases. The CDR3 has 16 amino acids. Trimming took 7 bases from V and 0 from J; bases not matched to a gene: 9. CDR1 is SNHLY and CDR2 is FYNNEI in the germline V gene.

CDR3 sequence reads: CASSAESGHLYNEQFF. The CDR3 DNA sequence: TGTGCCAGCAGTGCTGAGAGCGGTCACCTCTACAATGAGCAGTTCTTC. This chain uses TRBV2 with TRBJ2-1; TRBD2 might be the D (5 bases). Trimming took off 4 bases at V and 3 bases at J, with 16 bases between the two ends. Germline CDR1 SNHLY, CDR2 FYNNEI. The CDR3 sequence is 16 residues long.

CDR3 sequence: CASSLELGNEKLFF. As DNA, the CDR3 is TGCGCCAGCAGCTTGGAACTGGGGAATGAAAAACTGTTTTTT. This sequence joins TRBV5-1 and TRBJ1-4; D is unclear. Trimming left V 0 bases short and J 5 bases short, with 8 bases between. The CDR3 loop spans 14 amino acids. Looked up from germline, CDR1 is SGHRS and CDR2 is YFSETQ.

The DNA for the CDR3 is TGTGCCAGCAGCCCAAGGGTTGGGGGCGGGAGCACAGATACGCAGTATTTT. It encodes CASSPRVGGGSTDTQYF. This rearrangement joins TRBV5-4 to TRBJ2-3; TRBD1 might be the D (6 bases). The germline V gene has CDR1 SGHNT and CDR2 YYREEE (reference sequence). This CDR3 has 17 residues. Trimming pared 4 bases from V and 0 bases from J, leaving 18 bases between.

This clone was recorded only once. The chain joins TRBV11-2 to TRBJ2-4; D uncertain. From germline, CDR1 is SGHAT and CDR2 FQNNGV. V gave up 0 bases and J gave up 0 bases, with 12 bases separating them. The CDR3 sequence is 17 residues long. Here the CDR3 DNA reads TGTGCCAGCAGCTTAGATCGCTACACTTTAGCCAAAAACATTCAGTACTTC. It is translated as CASSLDRYTLAKNIQYF.

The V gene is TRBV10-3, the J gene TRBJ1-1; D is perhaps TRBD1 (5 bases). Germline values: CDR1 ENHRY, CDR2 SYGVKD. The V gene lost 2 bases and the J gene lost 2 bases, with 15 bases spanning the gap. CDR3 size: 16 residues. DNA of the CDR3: TGTGCCATCAGTGAGCCGGGAGGGGAGCCCAACACTGAAGCTTTCTTT. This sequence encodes CAISEPGGEPNTEAFF.

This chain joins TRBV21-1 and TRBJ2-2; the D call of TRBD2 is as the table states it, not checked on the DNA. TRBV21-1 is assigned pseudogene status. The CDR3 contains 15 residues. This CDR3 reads CASTLAKWRTGELFF. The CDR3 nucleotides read TGTGCCAGCACACTAGCAAAGTGGAGGACCGGGGAGCTGTTTTTT.

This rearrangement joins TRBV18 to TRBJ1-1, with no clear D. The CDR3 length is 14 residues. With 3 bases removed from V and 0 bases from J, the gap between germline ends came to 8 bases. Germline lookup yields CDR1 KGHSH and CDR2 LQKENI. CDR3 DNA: TGTGCCAGCTCACCGAGTAACGTGAACACTGAAGCTTTCTTT. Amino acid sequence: CASSPSNVNTEAFF.

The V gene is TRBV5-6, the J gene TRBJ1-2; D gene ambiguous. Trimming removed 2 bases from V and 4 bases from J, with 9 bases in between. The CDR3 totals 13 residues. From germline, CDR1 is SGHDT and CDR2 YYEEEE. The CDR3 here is CASSFPDGYGYTF. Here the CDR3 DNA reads TGTGCCAGCAGCTTCCCCGACGGCTATGGCTACACCTTC.

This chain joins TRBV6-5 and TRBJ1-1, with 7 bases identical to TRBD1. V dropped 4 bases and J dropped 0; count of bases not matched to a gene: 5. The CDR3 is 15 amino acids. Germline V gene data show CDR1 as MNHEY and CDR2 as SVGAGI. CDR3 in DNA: TGTGCCAGCAGTTCCCAGGGGGGAATGAACACTGAAGCTTTCTTT. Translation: CASSSQGGMNTEAFF.

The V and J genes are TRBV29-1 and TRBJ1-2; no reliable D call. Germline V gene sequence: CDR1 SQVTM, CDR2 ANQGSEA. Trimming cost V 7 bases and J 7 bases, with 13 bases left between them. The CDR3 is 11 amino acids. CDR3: CSADMDGGYTF. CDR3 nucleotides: TGCAGCGCAGACATGGACGGTGGCTACACCTTC. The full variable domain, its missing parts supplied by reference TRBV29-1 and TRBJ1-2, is SAVISQKPSRDICQRGTSLTIQCQVDSQVTMMFWYRQQPGQSLTLIATANQGSEATYESGFVIDKFPISRPNLTFSTLTVSNMSPEDSSIYLCSADMDGGYTFGSGTRLTVV.

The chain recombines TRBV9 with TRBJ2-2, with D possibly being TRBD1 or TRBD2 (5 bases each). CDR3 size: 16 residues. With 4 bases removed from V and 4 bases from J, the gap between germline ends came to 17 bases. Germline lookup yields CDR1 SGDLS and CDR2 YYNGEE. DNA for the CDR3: TGTGCCAGCAGCCCATCATGGGGCCGGGGCACCGGGGAGCTGTTTTTT. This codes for CASSPSWGRGTGELFF.

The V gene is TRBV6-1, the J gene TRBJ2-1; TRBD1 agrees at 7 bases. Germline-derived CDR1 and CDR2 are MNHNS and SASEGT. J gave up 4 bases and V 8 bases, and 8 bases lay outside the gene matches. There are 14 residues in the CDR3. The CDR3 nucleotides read TGTGCCAGCTTACGAGGACAGGATTACAATGAGCAGTTCTTC. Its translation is CASLRGQDYNEQFF.

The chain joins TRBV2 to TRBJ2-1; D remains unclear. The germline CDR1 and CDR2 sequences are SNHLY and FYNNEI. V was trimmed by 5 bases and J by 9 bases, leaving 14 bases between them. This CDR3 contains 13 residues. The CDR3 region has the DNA TGTGCCAGCAGTACAATGCTTTGGGGTGAGCAGTTCTTC. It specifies CASSTMLWGEQFF.

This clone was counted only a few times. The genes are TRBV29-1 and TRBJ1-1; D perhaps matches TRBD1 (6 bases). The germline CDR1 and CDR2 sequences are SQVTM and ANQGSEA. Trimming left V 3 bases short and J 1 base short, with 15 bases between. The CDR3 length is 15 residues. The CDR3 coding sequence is TGCAGCGTTGATTGGTCAGGACAGCAGAACACTGAAGCTTTCTTT. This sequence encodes CSVDWSGQQNTEAFF.

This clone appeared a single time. CDR3 coding DNA: TGTGCCAGCAGCTTAAGAGGACTAGCGGGGGGTACCACCGGGGAGCTGTTTTTT. As protein: CASSLRGLAGGTTGELFF. This chain uses TRBV7-6 with TRBJ2-2, with 14 bases fitting TRBD2. V shed 2 bases and J 4 bases; nucleotides not matched to a gene: 6. Germline CDR1 SGHVS, CDR2 FNYEAQ. The CDR3 extends over 18 amino acids.

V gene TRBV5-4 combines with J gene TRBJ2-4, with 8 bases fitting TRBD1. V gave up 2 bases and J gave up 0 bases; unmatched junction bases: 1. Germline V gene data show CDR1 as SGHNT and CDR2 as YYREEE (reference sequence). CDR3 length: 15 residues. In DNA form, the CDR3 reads TGTGCCAGCAGCTTTGACAGGGGAGCCAAAAACATTCAGTACTTC. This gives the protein CASSFDRGAKNIQYF.